This T cell receptor (beta chain) was identified in a study of T cells in Graves' hyperthyroidism and ophthalmopathy. Study-level results: Ophthalmopathy was distinguished from stable hyperthyroidism by 13 V-J signatures. Ophthalmopathy, which appeared later, was predicted by the model a median 6.5 months before onset. Clonotypes that were expanded in thyroid above 0.001 mostly appeared in blood too.

On this clonotype: Antigen specificity is unknown.

This CDR3 contains 14 residues. Per germline, CDR1 LNHDA and CDR2 SQIVND (reference sequence). With 3 bases clipped from V and 11 bases from J, the junction kept 9 bases outside the gene matches. Exclusion of a patient resulted from uncontrolled infection, other autoimmune disease, pregnancy or lactation. Amplification yielded TCR beta CDR3 regions, with RNA transcripts as the source. With the HTBI primer set, the TCR CDR3 went through a first round of RT-PCR. TCRdb ran MiXCR on the multiplex PCR reads and lists one entry per CDR3 protein. The sample holds approximately 640,000 distinct CDR3 sequences; about 45% are singletons and the top ten take less than 9%.

This receptor was identified in an adult man with Graves' disease, either hyperthyroidism or ophthalmopathy (not recorded which). This chain links TRBV19 with TRBJ1-5, with 8 bases aligning to TRBD1. Input material: peripheral blood or thyroid tissue (not recorded which). The CDR3 sequence is CASSMDAGQGAQHF. DNA for the CDR3: TGTGCCAGTAGTATGGACGCAGGACAGGGAGCCCAGCATTTT.